These T cell receptor beta chains were read from a single sample in a study of T cell changes during pregnancy in multiple sclerosis. Assay: immunoSEQ multiplex PCR; the TCRdb copy retains only in-frame clones and omits some. This table holds fewer than 150,000 clones, 96% found once. The sample was peripheral blood, taken after pregnancy. The receptors stem from a female donor with multiple sclerosis, enrolled in a pregnancy study. Each CDR3 is given with its conserved first and last residue. A D gene is named only where the DNA matches it firmly. Where a row states a size, it is once, few, many or the class of an expanded clone; other rows omit it.

cdr3_length j_call d_call v_call clone_size cdr3_aa cdr3_nt
14 TRBJ2-7 - TRBV9 - CASSVATGSYEQYF TGTGCCAGCAGCGTAGCTACGGGATCCTACGAGCAGTACTTC
19 TRBJ2-7 TRBD1 TRBV30 - CAWRASRGQGVVEGYEQYF TGTGCCTGGAGGGCCAGCCGGGGACAGGGGGTAGTTGAAGGCTACGAGCAGTACTTC
12 TRBJ2-3 - TRBV29-1 - CSVDVGTDTQYF TGCAGCGTTGACGTAGGCACAGATACGCAGTATTTT
18 TRBJ2-2 TRBD2 TRBV28 - CASSQGKRLAGNTGELFF TGTGCCAGCAGCCAGGGGAAACGACTAGCGGGGAACACCGGGGAGCTGTTTTTT
16 TRBJ2-3 TRBD2 TRBV30 - CAWSERLAGLADTQYF TGTGCCTGGAGTGAGAGACTAGCGGGATTAGCAGATACGCAGTATTTT
16 TRBJ2-3 - TRBV5-1 once CASSPRRQASTDTQYF TGCGCCAGCAGCCCGCGTAGACAGGCTAGCACAGATACGCAGTATTTT
14 TRBJ2-1 TRBD2 TRBV10-2 - CASSAPGLAYEQFF TGCGCCAGCAGTGCCCCGGGACTAGCCTATGAGCAGTTCTTC
15 TRBJ2-5 - TRBV7-6 - CASSSYRASVETQYF TGTGCCAGCAGCTCATACAGGGCGTCGGTGGAGACCCAGTACTTC
15 TRBJ2-1 - TRBV15 once CATRLTSGPNNEQFF TGTGCCACCAGGTTAACCAGCGGGCCTAACAATGAGCAGTTCTTC
15 TRBJ1-5 TRBD1 TRBV29-1 - CSVAQGTDSNQPQHF TGCAGCGTCGCACAGGGGACAGATAGCAATCAGCCCCAGCATTTT
16 TRBJ1-5 TRBD1 TRBV5-6 - CASSLGAGQGVQPQHF TGTGCCAGCAGCTTGGGGGCCGGACAGGGTGTTCAGCCCCAGCATTTT
16 TRBJ2-7 - TRBV12-2 - CASRFHLKDRPYEQYF TGTGCAAGTCGCTTTCATTTAAAGGACAGACCCTACGAGCAGTACTTC
13 TRBJ2-3 TRBD2 TRBV29-1 - CSVPQRDTDTQYF TGCAGCGTCCCTCAGCGGGACACAGATACGCAGTATTTT
11 TRBJ2-1 - TRBV19 - CASSIGPLRFF TGTGCCAGTAGTATAGGGCCCCTCCGGTTCTTC
14 TRBJ1-1 TRBD1 TRBV28 - CASSIPGQLTEAFF TGTGCCAGCAGTATACCGGGACAGCTCACTGAAGCTTTCTTT
14 TRBJ2-7 TRBD2 TRBV13 - CASSLAAGGDEQYF TGTGCCAGCAGCTTAGCAGCGGGAGGTGACGAGCAGTACTTC
16 TRBJ2-1 TRBD2 TRBV19 - CASSPGTSGRTNEQFF TGTGCCAGTAGTCCCGGGACTAGCGGGAGGACCAATGAGCAGTTCTTC
14 TRBJ2-7 TRBD2 TRBV27 - CASSLGGSAHEQYF TGTGCCAGCAGTTTAGGCGGGAGTGCCCACGAGCAGTACTTC
12 TRBJ2-1 - TRBV7-9 - CASSLQVIEQFF TGTGCCAGCAGCTTACAGGTGATTGAGCAGTTCTTC
12 TRBJ2-1 - TRBV7-9 - CASSLGHNEQFF TGTGCCAGCAGCTTAGGGCACAATGAGCAGTTCTTC
13 TRBJ1-2 TRBD1 TRBV19 few CASSRDRTYGYTF TGTGCCAGTAGCCGGGACAGGACTTATGGCTACACCTTC
14 TRBJ2-7 - TRBV9 - CASSPGGLSYEQYF TGTGCCAGCAGCCCCGGGGGTTTATCCTACGAGCAGTACTTC
15 TRBJ2-7 - TRBV15 - CATSEGGVGSYEQYF TGTGCCACCAGCGAAGGAGGAGTAGGTTCCTACGAGCAGTACTTC
15 TRBJ1-3 - TRBV11-1 - CASSAQQVPGNTIYF TGTGCCAGCAGCGCCCAACAGGTCCCCGGAAACACCATATATTTT
15 TRBJ2-6 - TRBV9 once CASSVSLSGANVLTF TGTGCCAGCAGCGTATCTCTTTCTGGGGCCAACGTCCTGACTTTC
16 TRBJ1-3 TRBD1 TRBV9 - CASSITGQVSGNTIYF TGTGCCAGCAGCATCACCGGACAGGTATCTGGAAACACCATATATTTT
16 TRBJ2-3 TRBD2 TRBV4-2 - CASSQEHSGSTDTQYF TGTGCCAGCAGCCAAGAACATAGCGGGAGCACAGATACGCAGTATTTT
14 TRBJ1-2 TRBD1 TRBV27 - CASSLGQGYDGYTF TGTGCCAGCAGTTTAGGACAGGGGTATGATGGCTACACCTTC
14 TRBJ2-7 - TRBV12-2 once CASRLGTLVYEQYF TGTGCAAGTCGCTTAGGGACACTCGTCTACGAGCAGTACTTC
16 TRBJ1-5 TRBD1 TRBV6-5 - CASSFPGQGGNQPQHF TGTGCCAGCAGTTTTCCCGGACAGGGAGGCAATCAGCCCCAGCATTTT
12 TRBJ1-4 TRBD1 TRBV6-5 - CASSPDRGKLFF TGTGCCAGCAGCCCGGACAGGGGGAAACTGTTTTTT
16 TRBJ2-5 TRBD2 TRBV23-1 - CASSQLGLAGFKTQYF TGCGCCAGCAGTCAACTCGGACTAGCGGGATTTAAGACCCAGTACTTC
14 TRBJ2-1 - TRBV29-1 - CSVELGRRWEEQFF TGCAGCGTTGAATTGGGCAGGCGCTGGGAGGAGCAGTTCTTC
14 TRBJ2-1 - TRBV7-9 - CASSSGGPYNEQFF TGTGCCAGCAGCTCGGGGGGCCCCTACAATGAGCAGTTCTTC
13 TRBJ2-5 - TRBV5-1 - CASCLTGVETQYF TGCGCCAGCTGCTTGACAGGTGTGGAGACCCAGTACTTC
17 TRBJ1-2 TRBD1 TRBV5-6 - CASSLVGQGPSNYGYTF TGTGCCAGCAGCTTGGTAGGACAGGGGCCGTCTAACTATGGCTACACCTTC
15 TRBJ1-1 - TRBV18 - CASSPLEGLNTEAFF TGTGCCAGCTCTCCCCTGGAGGGCCTGAACACTGAAGCTTTCTTT
12 TRBJ1-5 TRBD1 TRBV27 - CASSSGGQPQHF TGTGCCAGCAGTTCAGGGGGGCAGCCCCAGCATTTT
14 TRBJ2-3 TRBD1 TRBV19 - CATKMTGSTDTQYF TGTGCCACTAAGATGACAGGGAGCACAGATACGCAGTATTTT
15 TRBJ1-4 - TRBV6-5 once CASSPRQLYNEKLFF TGTGCCAGCAGCCCTCGACAGCTTTATAATGAAAAACTGTTTTTT
16 TRBJ2-7 TRBD2 TRBV12-5 - CASEMTDTSGCHEQYF TGTGCTAGTGAGATGACAGATACTAGCGGGTGCCACGAGCAGTACTTC
14 TRBJ1-4 - TRBV2 - CASNEAPLNEKLFF TGTGCCAGCAACGAGGCGCCCCTAAATGAAAAACTGTTTTTT
13 TRBJ2-7 - TRBV2 - CASSWQGSYEQYF TGTGCCAGCAGCTGGCAGGGTAGCTACGAGCAGTACTTC
14 TRBJ2-7 - TRBV5-4 - CASSLGEGSYEQYF TGTGCCAGCAGCTTAGGGGAAGGATCCTACGAGCAGTACTTC
14 TRBJ2-7 TRBD1 TRBV13 - CASRPTGGLYEQYF TGTGCCAGCCGCCCCACAGGGGGCCTCTACGAGCAGTACTTC
12 TRBJ1-2 TRBD1 TRBV29-1 - CSFEDRGNGYTF TGCAGCTTTGAGGACAGGGGCAATGGCTACACCTTC
15 TRBJ1-5 TRBD1 TRBV7-8 - CASSLGQGAVQPQHF TGTGCCAGCAGCCTAGGACAGGGGGCAGTTCAGCCCCAGCATTTT
13 TRBJ2-1 - TRBV12-5 - CASGTGLGNEQFF TGTGCTAGTGGGACGGGACTGGGCAATGAGCAGTTCTTC
13 TRBJ1-2 - TRBV28 - CASSLTAGYGYTF TGTGCCAGCAGTTTAACCGCAGGTTATGGCTACACCTTC
13 TRBJ2-1 - TRBV6-5 - CASSNPQGGEQFF TGTGCCAGCAGCAACCCACAGGGCGGTGAGCAGTTCTTC
15 TRBJ2-3 TRBD1 TRBV27 - CASSIRGPSTDTQYF TGTGCCAGCAGTATCAGGGGGCCTAGCACAGATACGCAGTATTTT
19 TRBJ2-7 - TRBV7-9 - CASSSYSLRDTIPSYEQYF TGTGCCAGCAGCTCCTACTCTCTAAGGGACACCATCCCCTCCTACGAGCAGTACTTC
14 TRBJ2-5 TRBD2 TRBV27 - CASSLGRGVETQYF TGTGCCAGCAGTTTAGGGAGGGGAGTAGAGACCCAGTACTTC
12 TRBJ2-1 - TRBV29-1 - CSVVPESYEQFF TGCAGCGTTGTCCCCGAGAGCTATGAGCAGTTCTTC
15 TRBJ2-7 TRBD1 TRBV6-5 - CASSYSRDRGHEQYF TGTGCCAGCAGTTACTCCAGGGACAGGGGACACGAGCAGTACTTC
17 TRBJ2-1 TRBD2 TRBV2 once CASKRLAGVQTYNEQFF TGTGCCAGCAAGCGACTAGCGGGCGTCCAAACCTACAATGAGCAGTTCTTC
13 TRBJ2-7 - TRBV19 - CARGPDIYYEQYF TGTGCCAGAGGGCCGGACATCTACTACGAGCAGTACTTC